The 25 T cell receptor beta chains given below trace back to one sample, sequenced in a study of T cell clones after liver transplantation. Sequenced by immunoSEQ multiplex PCR; TCRdb stores in-frame clones only, minus some. The data contain some 60,000 clones, over 70% of them singletons. The starting material was CD4+ T cells from blood, obtained before liver transplant. Receptors were obtained from a human donor who received a liver transplant.

The chain recombines TRBV11-2 with TRBJ1-2; 9 bases agree with TRBD1. V lost 4 bases, J lost 4 bases, and 7 bases stayed unmatched. Germline V lookup: CDR1 SGHAT, CDR2 FQNNGV. The CDR3 extends over 15 amino acids. This CDR3 is CASSSRDRAPYGYTF. Written as DNA, the CDR3 is TGTGCCAGCAGCTCCCGGGACAGGGCACCCTATGGCTACACCTTC.

This sequence joins TRBV6-1 and TRBJ1-1; perhaps TRBD1 as D (6 bases). Germline V lookup: CDR1 MNHNS, CDR2 SASEGT. This CDR3 contains 14 residues. With 3 bases removed from V and 5 bases from J, the gap between germline ends came to 13 bases. The CDR3 is CASSDAGARTEAFF. The CDR3 region has the DNA TGTGCCAGCAGTGACGCAGGGGCGAGGACTGAAGCTTTCTTT.

V is TRBV6-1 and J is TRBJ1-2, with 10 bases fitting TRBD1. After removal of 5 bases from V and 4 bases from J, the junction contained 4 bases not matched to a gene. Germline lookup yields CDR1 MNHNS and CDR2 SASEGT. The CDR3 loop spans 14 amino acids. CDR3 sequence reads: CASSRQGASYGYTF. In DNA, the CDR3 is TGTGCCAGCAGTCGACAGGGGGCAAGCTATGGCTACACCTTC.

This chain links TRBV6-1 with TRBJ2-7; 8 bases map to TRBD2. Per germline, CDR1 MNHNS and CDR2 SASEGT. The CDR3 spans 14 residues. V lost 7 bases and J lost 5; bases outside the gene matches: 10. The CDR3 reads CASTVGGAKHEQYF. The CDR3 DNA sequence: TGTGCCAGCACAGTCGGGGGGGCTAAACACGAGCAGTACTTC.

This rearrangement joins TRBV5-1 to TRBJ2-4; 9 nucleotides align to TRBD2. The germline gives CDR1 SGHRS, CDR2 YFSETQ. Trimming at V came to 0 bases and at J to 8 bases, leaving 12 bases not matched to a gene. This CDR3 is 17 amino acids long. CDR3 loop: CASSLGLAGVTGDIQYF. CDR3 in DNA: TGCGCCAGCAGCTTGGGGTTAGCGGGGGTGACGGGTGACATTCAGTACTTC.

V usage is TRBV7-9 and J usage is TRBJ2-7, with 11 nucleotides matching TRBD2. Trimming cost V 5 bases and J 1 base; bases outside gene matches: 4. Germline V gene lookup returns CDR1 SEHNR and CDR2 FQNEAQ (reference sequence). This CDR3 spans 15 amino acids. The CDR3 DNA sequence: TGTGCCAGCAGCCGTGGGACTAGCGGATCCTACGAGCAGTACTTC. Its translation: CASSRGTSGSYEQYF.

This clone was recorded a few times. This chain joins TRBV5-5 and TRBJ2-7, with D unclear. The CDR3 runs to 12 residues. Germline lookup yields CDR1 SGHKS and CDR2 YYEKEE (reference sequence). Deletions cut 6 bases from V and 2 bases from J, with 9 bases between. CDR3 nucleotides: TGTGCCAGCACCCCCTCAGCCTACGAGCAGTACTTC. Translation gives CASTPSAYEQYF.

The chain combines TRBV28 with TRBJ1-2; 9 bases line up with TRBD1. Per the germline V gene, CDR1 is MDHEN and CDR2 is SYDVKM. With 5 bases clipped from V and 2 bases from J, the junction kept 6 bases outside the gene matches. The CDR3 runs 15 residues. CDR3 nucleotide sequence: TGTGCCAGCAGTACCAGACAGGGGGGGAACTATGGCTACACCTTC. This sequence encodes CASSTRQGGNYGYTF.

V is TRBV11-2 and J is TRBJ2-7; 10 positions match TRBD2. The CDR3 has 14 residues. The junction had 3 bases not matched to a gene; V was cut back by 1 base and J by 6 bases. Per germline, CDR1 SGHAT and CDR2 FQNNGV. Here the CDR3 reads CASSLVLAGAEQYF. The CDR3, as DNA: TGTGCCAGCAGCTTAGTCCTAGCGGGGGCCGAGCAGTACTTC.

This clone was found many times. J is TRBJ2-1 and V is TRBV27; the D gene is possibly TRBD2 (5 bases). With 3 bases removed from V and 1 base from J, the gap between germline ends came to 19 bases. Germline V lookup: CDR1 MNHEY, CDR2 SMNVEV (reference sequence). CDR3 length: 18 amino acids. The CDR3 protein is CASSFVGLASGSYNEQFF. In DNA form, the CDR3 reads TGTGCCAGCAGTTTCGTCGGGTTGGCGAGCGGATCCTACAATGAGCAGTTCTTC.

CDR3: CASSLDRAGSYEQYF. The CDR3 region has the DNA TGCGCCAGCAGCTTGGACAGGGCAGGGTCCTACGAGCAGTACTTC. The V and J genes are TRBV5-1 and TRBJ2-7, with D perhaps matching TRBD1 (6 bases). The V gene's germline CDR1 is SGHRS and CDR2 YFSETQ. The V and J ends lost 0 bases and 1 base respectively, with 11 bases between them. This CDR3 contains 15 residues.

The V gene is TRBV19, the J gene TRBJ1-1, with 7 nucleotides matching TRBD1. Germline trimming cut 2 bases from V and 1 base from J; bases unmatched to any gene: 4. This CDR3 has 15 residues. CDR1 LNHDA and CDR2 SQIVND come from the germline V gene (reference sequence). The CDR3 spells CASSIQGDGNTEAFF. Here the CDR3 DNA reads TGTGCCAGTAGTATACAGGGGGACGGGAACACTGAAGCTTTCTTT.

This clone was seen a few times. The V gene is TRBV5-4, the J gene TRBJ2-1, with 8 bases fitting TRBD2. CDR3 length: 17 residues. Germline values: CDR1 SGHNT, CDR2 YYREEE (reference sequence). With V trimmed by 0 bases and J by 5 bases, 10 bases remained unmatched. CDR3 DNA sequence: TGTGCCAGCAGCTTGGACCCCGCGGGGGGCCATAACAATGAGCAGTTCTTC. Translation: CASSLDPAGGHNNEQFF.

The chain recombines TRBV2 with TRBJ1-4, with D hard to call. Germline values: CDR1 SNHLY, CDR2 FYNNEI. V gave up 3 bases and J gave up 3 bases, with 5 bases separating them. This CDR3 is 13 amino acids long. In DNA, the CDR3 is TGTGCCAGCAGTGATGTCTCTAATGAAAAACTGTTTTTT. As protein: CASSDVSNEKLFF.

The table lists this clone with a few counts. This chain connects TRBV6-1 to TRBJ2-7; the match to TRBD2 covers 9 bases. V lost 8 bases and J lost 2; bases outside the gene matches: 7. From germline, CDR1 is MNHNS and CDR2 SASEGT. This CDR3 has 14 residues. The CDR3 loop is CASRWGGGAYEQYF. CDR3 sequence (DNA): TGTGCCAGCCGGTGGGGCGGGGGGGCCTACGAGCAGTACTTC.

This chain uses TRBV9 with TRBJ2-1, with no clear D. The germline V and J ends were trimmed by 4 bases and 3 bases, with 8 bases remaining between them. Germline V gene lookup returns CDR1 SGDLS and CDR2 YYNGEE. The CDR3 has 13 amino acids. CDR3: CASSSRDYNEQFF. CDR3 nucleotides: TGTGCCAGCAGCTCCCGCGACTACAATGAGCAGTTCTTC.

This chain connects TRBV29-1 to TRBJ2-1; 8 positions match TRBD2. The V and J ends lost 7 bases and 7 bases, in that order; junction bases with no gene match: 3. This CDR3 region has 11 residues. The germline V gene has CDR1 SQVTM and CDR2 ANQGSEA. The CDR3 loop is CSGVAGNEQFF. In nucleotides, the CDR3 is TGCAGCGGGGTAGCGGGGAATGAGCAGTTCTTC.

V usage is TRBV30 and J usage is TRBJ2-7; tentative D call: TRBD2 (5 bases). This CDR3 has 12 amino acids. Trimming removed 3 bases at V and 2 bases at J, with 8 bases between. Germline CDR1 and CDR2: GTSNPN and SVGIG (reference sequence). The CDR3 loop is CAWSGLAYEQYF. The DNA for the CDR3 is TGTGCCTGGAGCGGACTCGCCTACGAGCAGTACTTC.

In its sample, this clone was seen a few times. CDR3 sequence (DNA): TGTGCCAGCTTGGGGGGTAGCACCGGGGCCAACGTCCTGACTTTC. Its translation: CASLGGSTGANVLTF. The V and J genes are TRBV28 and TRBJ2-6, with D tentatively TRBD2 (6 bases). CDR1 is MDHEN, CDR2 SYDVKM, per germline. The CDR3 is 15 amino acids. Between the trimmed V and J ends, which lost 8 bases and 4 bases, there was a span of 15 bases.

The chain couples TRBV11-3 to TRBJ2-5, with 8 bases lining up with TRBD1. V lost 3 bases and J lost 0; bases outside the gene matches: 3. Germline V gene sequence: CDR1 SGHNT, CDR2 YENEEA. The CDR3 has 15 residues. The CDR3 coding sequence is TGTGCCAGCAGCTTTGGGACAGGATACCAAGAGACCCAGTACTTC. Translating it yields CASSFGTGYQETQYF.

Only one count was recorded for this clone. The CDR3 is CASSYRVGNTEAFF. The CDR3 coding sequence is TGTGCCAGCAGTTACAGGGTTGGGAACACTGAAGCTTTCTTT. This chain uses TRBV7-8 with TRBJ1-1; a weak D match, TRBD1 (6 bases). Germline CDR1 SGHVS, CDR2 FQNEAQ. The CDR3 length is 14 residues. V was clipped by 6 bases and J by 1 base, with 12 bases between them.

J is TRBJ2-1 and V is TRBV5-4; 16 positions agree with TRBD2. This CDR3 spans 17 amino acids. With 3 bases clipped from V and 4 bases from J, the junction kept 4 bases outside the gene matches. CDR1 is SGHNT and CDR2 is YYREEE in the germline V gene (reference sequence). This CDR3 is CASSSGTSGGAYNEQFF. CDR3 coding DNA: TGTGCCAGCAGCTCAGGGACTAGCGGGGGGGCTTACAATGAGCAGTTCTTC.

The CDR3 DNA follows: TGTGCCAGCAGCGCCCCGACTCGGAGGAATCAAGAGACCCAGTACTTC. Residues: CASSAPTRRNQETQYF. V is TRBV5-4 and J is TRBJ2-5; D may be TRBD2 (5 bases). V lost 4 bases and J 2 bases, leaving 18 bases between the germline ends. From germline, CDR1 is SGHNT and CDR2 YYREEE (reference sequence). The CDR3 length is 16 residues.

This clone came up many times. The chain links TRBV2 to TRBJ1-5, with D hard to call. From germline, CDR1 is SNHLY and CDR2 FYNNEI. CDR3 length equals 14 residues. The V and J ends lost 8 bases and 7 bases respectively, with 18 bases between them. CDR3 residues: CASRFGEERQPQHF. DNA of the CDR3: TGTGCCAGCCGCTTCGGGGAGGAGCGACAGCCCCAGCATTTT.

The gene calls are TRBV12-2 and TRBJ2-1; the listed D gene, TRBD2, was not tested against the DNA. TRBV12-2 is an annotated pseudogene. The length of the CDR3 is 19 residues. CDR3 residues: CASRLLSGLTAGGYNEQFF. The CDR3 region has the DNA TGTGCAAGTCGCTTACTTTCTGGGCTTACGGCGGGGGGGTACAATGAGCAGTTCTTC.